This T cell receptor beta chain emerged from a study of T cell responses to AZD1222 COVID-19 vaccine. In regard to this clone: Its matching antigen is unknown.

Assay: immunoSEQ multiplex PCR; the TCRdb copy retains only in-frame clones and omits some. The sample has approximately 150,000 clones, approximately 92% seen once; the top ten hold approximately 2.3%. Regarding the study as a whole: Donor demographics were predominantly white British with a female majority; clonal diversity may be underestimated.

CDR3 size: 15 residues. The germline V gene encodes CDR1 MNHEY and CDR2 SVGAGI. V shed 7 bases and J 8 bases; nucleotides not matched to a gene: 13. Source: peripheral blood, taken on day 0 of AZD1222 vaccination. This receptor was taken from an adult in good health. This rearrangement joins TRBV6-5 to TRBJ1-4; TRBD1 agrees at 7 bases. CDR3 in DNA: TGTGCCAGCAAGGAGGGACAGCTCTTCTACGAAAAACTGTTTTTT. This sequence encodes CASKEGQLFYEKLFF.